The clone carrying this T cell receptor beta chain appeared a few times. The antigen remains unidentified. The record originates from a study of PD-1 blockade in classical Hodgkin lymphoma. Overall study context: The nivolumab dose that patients received was 3 mg/kg, given intravenously every 2 weeks.

CDR1 and CDR2 from the germline V gene are LGHNA and YNFKEQ. This CDR3 has 16 amino acids. The V segment lost 2 bases and the J segment 4 bases; nucleotides outside the gene matches: 3. With no exception, relapse followed autologous stem cell transplantation in all patients, and brentuximab vedotin exposure varied. Patients reached a best response of complete response, partial response or progressive disease. TCRdb's copy holds only in-frame clones and misses some; the assay was immunoSEQ multiplex PCR. The table records roughly 56,000 clones, 88% of them present only once. Findings of the study overall: As was reported, newly diagnosed patients showed lower baseline TCR diversity than healthy donors did.

The sequences come from peripheral blood mononuclear cells (PBMCs), collected before the second cycle of nivolumab. The receptor was derived from a human donor with classical Hodgkin lymphoma. The J gene is TRBJ2-1, the V gene TRBV4-2; 12 bases agree with TRBD2. The CDR3 region is CASSQQLAGGYNEQFF. The CDR3, as DNA: TGTGCCAGCAGCCAACAACTAGCGGGGGGTTACAATGAGCAGTTCTTC.